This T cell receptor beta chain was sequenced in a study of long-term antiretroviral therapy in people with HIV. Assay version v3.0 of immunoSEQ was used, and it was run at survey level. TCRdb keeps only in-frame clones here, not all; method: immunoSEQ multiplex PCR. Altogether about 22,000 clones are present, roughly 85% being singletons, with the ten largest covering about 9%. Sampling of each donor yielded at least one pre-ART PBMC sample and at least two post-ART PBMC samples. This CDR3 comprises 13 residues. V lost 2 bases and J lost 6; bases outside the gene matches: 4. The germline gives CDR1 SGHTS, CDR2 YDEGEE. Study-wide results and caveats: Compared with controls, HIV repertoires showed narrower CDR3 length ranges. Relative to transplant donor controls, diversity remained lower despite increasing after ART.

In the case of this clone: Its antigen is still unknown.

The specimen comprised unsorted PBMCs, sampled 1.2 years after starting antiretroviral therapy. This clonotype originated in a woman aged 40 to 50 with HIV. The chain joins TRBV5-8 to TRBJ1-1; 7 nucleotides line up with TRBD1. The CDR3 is CASSLRGQPEAFF. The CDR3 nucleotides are TGTGCCAGCAGCTTACGGGGACAGCCTGAAGCTTTCTTT.